This T cell receptor (beta chain) is from a study of cytomegalovirus exposure and HLA in healthy donors. General study results and limits: The authors confirmed in vitro that three CMV-associated chains were specific for CMV antigens. Looking again later, the authors saw that most CMV-associated TCR beta chains seemed HLA-restricted.

V lost 6 bases and J lost 3, with 5 bases in between. Germline V gene sequence: CDR1 MGHRA, CDR2 YSYEKL. The CDR3 sequence is 12 residues long. The PCR had 60 Vbeta and 13 Jbeta primers. Authors' methods: The authors later counted approximately 80 million unique TCR beta chains, roughly 10 million of them shared. Repertoires were generated with immunoSEQ multiplex PCR, while TCRdb's copy carries only in-frame clones and drops some. V and J calls plus clone size are reproduced from that table; the DNA served to infer D and trimming. The table shows 100,000 to 140,000 clones, with roughly 80% occurring only once. Of note for this clone: Antigen unknown.

The source of this sequence is a man under 40 in good health and CMV-seronegative. This chain uses TRBV4-1 with TRBJ2-2; D unresolved. Material: PBMCs. DNA of the CDR3: TGCGCCAGCAGGGCTTACACCGGGGAGCTGTTTTTT. Residues: CASRAYTGELFF.